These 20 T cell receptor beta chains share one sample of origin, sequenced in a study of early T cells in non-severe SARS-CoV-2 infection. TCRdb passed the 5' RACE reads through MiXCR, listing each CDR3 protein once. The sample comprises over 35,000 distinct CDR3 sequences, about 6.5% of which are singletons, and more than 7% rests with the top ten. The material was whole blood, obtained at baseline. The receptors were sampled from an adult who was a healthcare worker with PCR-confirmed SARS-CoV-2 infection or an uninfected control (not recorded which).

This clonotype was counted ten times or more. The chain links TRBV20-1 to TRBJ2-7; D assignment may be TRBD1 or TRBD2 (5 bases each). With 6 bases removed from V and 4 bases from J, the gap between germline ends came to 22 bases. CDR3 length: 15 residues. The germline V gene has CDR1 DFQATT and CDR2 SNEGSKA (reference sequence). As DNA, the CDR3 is TGCAGTGCCAAGAGAGGGGTGGAGGAAAGATACGAGCAGTACTTC. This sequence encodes CSAKRGVEERYEQYF.

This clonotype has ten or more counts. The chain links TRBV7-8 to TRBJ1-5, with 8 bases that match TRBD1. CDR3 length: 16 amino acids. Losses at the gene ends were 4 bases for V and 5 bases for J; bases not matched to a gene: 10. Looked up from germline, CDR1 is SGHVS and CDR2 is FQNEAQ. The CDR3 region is CASSYGTGQWDQPQHF. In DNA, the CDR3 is TGTGCCAGCAGCTATGGGACAGGTCAATGGGATCAGCCCCAGCATTTT.

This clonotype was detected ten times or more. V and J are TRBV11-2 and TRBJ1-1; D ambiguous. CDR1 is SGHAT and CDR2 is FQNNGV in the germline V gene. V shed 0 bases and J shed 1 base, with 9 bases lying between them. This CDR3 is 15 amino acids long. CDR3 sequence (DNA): TGTGCCAGCAGCTTAGAAGGGTCTCCGAACACTGAAGCTTTCTTT. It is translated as CASSLEGSPNTEAFF.

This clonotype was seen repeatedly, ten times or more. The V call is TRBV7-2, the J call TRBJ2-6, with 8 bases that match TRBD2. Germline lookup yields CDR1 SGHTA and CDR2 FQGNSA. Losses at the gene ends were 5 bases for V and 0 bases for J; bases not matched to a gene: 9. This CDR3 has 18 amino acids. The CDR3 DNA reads TGTGCCAGCAGCACCCGGGGGGGTTCTTTCTCTGGGGCCAACGTCCTGACTTTC. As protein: CASSTRGGSFSGANVLTF.

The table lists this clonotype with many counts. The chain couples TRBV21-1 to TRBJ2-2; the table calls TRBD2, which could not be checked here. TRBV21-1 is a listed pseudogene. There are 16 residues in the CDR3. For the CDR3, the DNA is TGTGCCAGCAGCAAAGTGTCGCTAGCGAGCACCGGGGAGCTGTTTTTT. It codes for CASSKVSLASTGELFF.

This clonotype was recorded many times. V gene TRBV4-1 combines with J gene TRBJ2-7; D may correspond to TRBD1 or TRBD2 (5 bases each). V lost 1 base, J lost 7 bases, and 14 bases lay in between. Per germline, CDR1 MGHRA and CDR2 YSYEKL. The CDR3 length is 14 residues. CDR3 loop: CASSQVELRGEQYF. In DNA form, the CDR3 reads TGCGCCAGCAGCCAAGTCGAACTGAGGGGAGAGCAGTACTTC.

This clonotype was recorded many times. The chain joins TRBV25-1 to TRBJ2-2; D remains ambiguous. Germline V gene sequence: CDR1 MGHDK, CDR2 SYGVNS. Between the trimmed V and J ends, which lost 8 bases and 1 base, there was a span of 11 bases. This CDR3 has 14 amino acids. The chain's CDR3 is CASGRLENTGELFF. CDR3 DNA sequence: TGTGCCAGCGGCAGGCTAGAGAACACCGGGGAGCTGTTTTTT.

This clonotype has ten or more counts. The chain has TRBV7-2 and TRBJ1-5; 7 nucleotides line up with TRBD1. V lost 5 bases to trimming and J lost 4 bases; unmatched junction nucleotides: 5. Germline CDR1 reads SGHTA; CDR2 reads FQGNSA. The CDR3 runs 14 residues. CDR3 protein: CASSRGQDNQPQHF. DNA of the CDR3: TGTGCCAGCAGCCGAGGACAGGATAATCAGCCCCAGCATTTT.

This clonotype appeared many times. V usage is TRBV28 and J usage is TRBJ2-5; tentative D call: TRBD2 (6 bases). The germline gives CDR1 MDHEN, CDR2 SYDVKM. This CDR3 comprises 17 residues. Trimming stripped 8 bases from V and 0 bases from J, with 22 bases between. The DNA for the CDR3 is TGTGCCAGCCGAATGCCCCTTGGCGGGGCGTACCAAGAGACCCAGTACTTC. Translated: CASRMPLGGAYQETQYF.

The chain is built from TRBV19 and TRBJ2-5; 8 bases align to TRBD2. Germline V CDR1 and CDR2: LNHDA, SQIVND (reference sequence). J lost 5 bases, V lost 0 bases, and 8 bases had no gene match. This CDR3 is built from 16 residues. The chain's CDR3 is CASSIETGLAAETQYF. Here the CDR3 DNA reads TGTGCCAGTAGTATAGAGACTGGACTAGCCGCCGAGACCCAGTACTTC.

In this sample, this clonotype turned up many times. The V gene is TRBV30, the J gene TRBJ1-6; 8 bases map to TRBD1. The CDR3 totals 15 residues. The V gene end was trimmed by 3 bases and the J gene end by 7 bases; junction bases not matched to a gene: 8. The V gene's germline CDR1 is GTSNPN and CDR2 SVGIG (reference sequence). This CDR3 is CAWSHLDRENSPLHF. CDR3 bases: TGTGCCTGGAGCCATTTGGACAGGGAGAATTCACCCCTCCACTTT.

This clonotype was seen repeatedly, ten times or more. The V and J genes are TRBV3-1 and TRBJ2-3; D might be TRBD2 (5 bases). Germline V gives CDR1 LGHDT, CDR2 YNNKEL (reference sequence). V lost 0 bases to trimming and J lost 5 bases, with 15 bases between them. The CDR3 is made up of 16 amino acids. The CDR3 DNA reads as TGTGCCAGCAGCCAAGATTGGGCTAGCCTTATAGATACGCAGTATTTT. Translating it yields CASSQDWASLIDTQYF.

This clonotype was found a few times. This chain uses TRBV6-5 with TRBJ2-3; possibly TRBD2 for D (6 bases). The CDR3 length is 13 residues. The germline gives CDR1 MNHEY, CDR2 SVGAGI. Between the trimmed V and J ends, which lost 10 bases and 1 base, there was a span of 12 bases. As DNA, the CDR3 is TGTGCCACTCAGGGCGGGGGCACAGATACGCAGTATTTT. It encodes CATQGGGTDTQYF.

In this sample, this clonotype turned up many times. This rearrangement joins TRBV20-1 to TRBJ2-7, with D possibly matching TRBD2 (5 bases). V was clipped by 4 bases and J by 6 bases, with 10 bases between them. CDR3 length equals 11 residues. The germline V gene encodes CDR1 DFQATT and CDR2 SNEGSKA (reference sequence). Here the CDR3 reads CSAKDYAEQYF. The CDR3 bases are TGCAGTGCTAAAGACTACGCCGAGCAGTACTTC.

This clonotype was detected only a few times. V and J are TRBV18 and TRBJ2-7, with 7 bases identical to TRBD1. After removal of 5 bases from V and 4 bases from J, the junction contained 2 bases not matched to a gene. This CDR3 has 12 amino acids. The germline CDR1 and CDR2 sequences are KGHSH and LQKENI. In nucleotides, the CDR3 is TGTGCCAGCTCAGTGACAGGGTACGAGCAGTACTTC. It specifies CASSVTGYEQYF.

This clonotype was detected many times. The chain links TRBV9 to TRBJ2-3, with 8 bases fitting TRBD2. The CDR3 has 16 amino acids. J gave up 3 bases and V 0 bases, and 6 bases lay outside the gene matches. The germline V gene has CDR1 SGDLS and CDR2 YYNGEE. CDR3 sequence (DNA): TGTGCCAGCAGCGTAGAAGGAGGCGGGGGGACAGATACGCAGTATTTT. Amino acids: CASSVEGGGGTDTQYF. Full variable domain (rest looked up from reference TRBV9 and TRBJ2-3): DSGVTQTPKHLITATGQRVTLRCSPRSGDLSVYWYQQSLDQGLQFLIQYYNGEERAKGNILERFSAQQFPDLHSELNLSSLELGDSALYFCASSVEGGGGTDTQYFGPGTRLTVL.

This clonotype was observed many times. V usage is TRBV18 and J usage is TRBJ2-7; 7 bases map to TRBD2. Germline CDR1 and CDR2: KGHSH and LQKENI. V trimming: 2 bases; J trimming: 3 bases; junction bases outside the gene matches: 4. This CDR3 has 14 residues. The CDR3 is CASSPSGTDYEQYF. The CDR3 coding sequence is TGTGCCAGCTCACCAAGCGGGACCGACTACGAGCAGTACTTC.

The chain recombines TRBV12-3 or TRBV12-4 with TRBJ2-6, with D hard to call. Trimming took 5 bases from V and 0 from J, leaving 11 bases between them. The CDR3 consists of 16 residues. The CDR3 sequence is CASSPPHRSGANVLTF. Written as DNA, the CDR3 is TGTGCCAGCAGTCCCCCTCACCGCTCTGGGGCCAACGTCCTGACTTTC.

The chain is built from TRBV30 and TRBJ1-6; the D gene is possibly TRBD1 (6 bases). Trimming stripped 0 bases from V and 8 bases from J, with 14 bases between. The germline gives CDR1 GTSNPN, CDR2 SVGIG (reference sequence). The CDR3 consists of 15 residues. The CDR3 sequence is CAWSVYRAGDSPLHF. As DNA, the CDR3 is TGTGCCTGGAGTGTTTACAGGGCCGGGGATTCACCCCTCCACTTT.

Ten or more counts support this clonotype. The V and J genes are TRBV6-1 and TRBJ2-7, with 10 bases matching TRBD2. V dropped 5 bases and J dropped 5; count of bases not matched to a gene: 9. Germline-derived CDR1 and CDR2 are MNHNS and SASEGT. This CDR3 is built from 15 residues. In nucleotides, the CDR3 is TGTGCCAGCAGTCACCGACTAGCGGGCCCGAACGAGCAGTACTTC. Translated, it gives CASSHRLAGPNEQYF.